The T cell receptor beta chain described here comes from a study of blood T cell repertoires in COVID-19. Study summary: The United States, Italy and Spain supplied acute and convalescent COVID-19 samples.

Authors' analysis steps: Reference gene primer amplification in the assay estimated nucleated cell counts. Sequencing used immunoSEQ multiplex PCR; TCRdb keeps in-frame clones, though not all of them. V and J calls and clone size follow that table, whereas D and trimming were derived from the DNA. This sample has 650,000 to 800,000 clones, with about nine tenths found just once. Trimming at V came to 6 bases and at J to 5 bases, leaving 6 bases not matched to a gene. CDR1 and CDR2 from the germline V gene are MNHEY and SMNVEV (reference sequence). CDR3 size: 14 residues. Sequenced sample: peripheral blood. This receptor was obtained from a woman aged 18-29 years with acute or convalescent COVID-19. The chain couples TRBV27 to TRBJ1-4; 7 nucleotides align to TRBD1. Written as DNA, the CDR3 is TGTGCCAGCAGATTGAGACAGGGAAATGAAAAACTGTTTTTT. The encoded protein is CASRLRQGNEKLFF.